These 8 T cell receptor beta chains were sequenced from one sample in a study of blood T cell repertoires in COVID-19. Clones were read by immunoSEQ multiplex PCR, and TCRdb kept only the in-frame ones, dropping some. The sample yields around 400,000 clones, around 92% seen once. The sequenced material came from PBMCs or T cells enriched from blood (not recorded which). The source of these receptors is a woman younger than 45 who had recovered from COVID-19.

The chain employs TRBV11-2 and TRBJ2-3; no firm D call. The CDR3 totals 12 residues. Trimming took 6 bases from V and 7 from J, leaving 11 bases between them. Germline V gives CDR1 SGHAT, CDR2 FQNNGV. The DNA for the CDR3 is TGTGCCAGCAGAAAGAGCATACATACGCAGTATTTT. Protein: CASRKSIHTQYF.

This clone appeared once. V is TRBV7-8 and J is TRBJ2-5; 7 bases fit TRBD1. The DNA end lines up better with TRBJ2-7; the J call may be wrong. This CDR3 spans 14 amino acids. CDR1 and CDR2 from the germline V gene are SGHVS and FQNEAQ. For the CDR3, the DNA is TGTGCCAGCAGCGGATTACAGGGGACCTACGAGCAGTACTTC. Translated: CASSGLQGTYEQYF.

The V gene is TRBV21-1, the J gene TRBJ2-7; the table's TRBD1 call for D was not verified on the DNA. TRBV21-1 represents a pseudogene. The CDR3 loop spans 17 amino acids. CDR3 bases: TGTGCCAGCAACGTAGACAGGGGGCCTACCTCTTCCTACGAGCAGTACTTC. Its protein product is CASNVDRGPTSSYEQYF.

The chain joins TRBV27 to TRBJ1-2, with 9 bases aligning to TRBD1. Germline values: CDR1 MNHEY, CDR2 SMNVEV (reference sequence). The CDR3 contains 15 residues. V shed 5 bases and J 7 bases; nucleotides not matched to a gene: 11. For the CDR3, the DNA is TGTGCCAGCAGTCCCAGGACAGGGGTAAGAGTTGGCTACACCTTC. It codes for CASSPRTGVRVGYTF.

This clone came up once. Mismatch with germline at one junction end may stem from a read error. This CDR3 is CAGRTIGGIFYEQYF. The CDR3 DNA reads TGCGCCGGCAGGACGATCGGCGGGATATTCTACGAGCAGTACTTC. This chain links TRBV10-1 with TRBJ2-7; D is perhaps TRBD2 (6 bases). There are 15 residues in the CDR3. Germline V gene lookup returns CDR1 WNHNN and CDR2 SYGVQD (reference sequence).

The J gene is TRBJ2-7, the V gene TRBV5-1, with 8 positions matching TRBD1. This CDR3 has 14 amino acids. The V segment lost 8 bases and the J segment 3 bases; nucleotides outside the gene matches: 10. The V gene's germline CDR1 is SGHRS and CDR2 YFSETQ. CDR3: CASAFGTGDYEQYF. The CDR3 coding sequence is TGCGCCAGTGCCTTTGGGACAGGAGACTACGAGCAGTACTTC. Drawing the rest from reference TRBV5-1 and TRBJ2-7, the complete variable domain is KAGVTQTPRYLIKTRGQQVTLSCSPISGHRSVSWYQQTPGQGLQFLFEYFSETQRNKGNFPGRFSGRQFSNSRSEMNVSTLELGDSALYLCASAFGTGDYEQYFGPGTRLTVT.

This clone was recorded once. The chain recombines TRBV2 with TRBJ2-7; D is perhaps TRBD1 (6 bases). The CDR3 extends over 15 amino acids. Germline loops: CDR1 SNHLY, CDR2 FYNNEI. Trimming pared 4 bases from V and 4 bases from J, leaving 17 bases between. The CDR3 DNA reads as TGTGCCAGCAGTGTATTCCAGGGGCAGGGATACGAGCAGTACTTC. It codes for CASSVFQGQGYEQYF.

This chain joins TRBV3-1 (or the pseudogene TRBV3-2) and TRBJ2-7; tentatively, D is TRBD1 (6 bases). The germline CDR1 and CDR2 sequences are LGHDT and YNNKEL (reference sequence). Trimming took 5 bases from V and 7 from J, leaving 18 bases between them. The CDR3 runs to 14 residues. Here the CDR3 DNA reads TGTGCCAGCAGCTTCTCGGGACACCTAACGGAGCAGTACTTC. Amino acids: CASSFSGHLTEQYF.